The 4 T cell receptor beta chains below were found in one sample sequenced in a study of T cell repertoires in cytomegalovirus infection. The antigens for these receptors are not known. Using its own MiXCR run on the reads, TCRdb lists one record per CDR3 protein. The sample lists around 750,000 distinct CDR3 sequences, about 33% occurring once. Sequences were derived from cultured CD8+ T cells from PBMCs, sampled from culture after CMV antigen stimulation. The receptors shown here come from a human donor in good health (CMV status not recorded). Some clones in this sample may be carry-over from other donors' samples.

The rearrangement joins TRBV28 to TRBJ1-1; D not certain. Between the trimmed V and J ends, which lost 6 bases and 3 bases, there was a span of 8 bases. Germline values: CDR1 MDHEN, CDR2 SYDVKM. The CDR3 spans 12 residues. The CDR3 DNA is TGTGCCAGCAGCGATGACTACACTGAAGCTTTCTTT. Protein: CASSDDYTEAFF. Full variable domain (outside the CDR3, taken from reference TRBV28 and TRBJ1-1): DVKVTQSSRYLVKRTGEKVFLECVQDMDHENMFWYRQDPGLGLRLIYFSYDVKMKEKGDIPEGYSVSREKKERFSLILESASTNQTSMYLCASSDDYTEAFFGQGTRLTVV.

CDR3 amino acids: CASSLNNGGHNEQFF. DNA of the CDR3: TGTGCCAGCAGCTTAAATAACGGGGGGCACAATGAGCAGTTCTTC. This chain connects TRBV7-9 to TRBJ2-1; possibly TRBD2 for D (7 bases). V gave up 2 bases and J gave up 5 bases, with 13 bases separating them. Germline loops: CDR1 SEHNR, CDR2 FQNEAQ (reference sequence). This CDR3 is 15 amino acids long. Together with reference TRBV7-9 and TRBJ2-1, the CDR3 gives the full variable domain: DTGVSQNPRHKITKRGQNVTFRCDPISEHNRLYWYRQTLGQGPEFLTYFQNEAQLEKSRLLSDRFSAERPKGSFSTLEIQRTEQGDSAMYLCASSLNNGGHNEQFFGPGTRLTVL.

J is TRBJ2-3 and V is TRBV2, with D unresolved. V was trimmed by 8 bases and J by 4 bases, leaving 13 bases between them. This CDR3 spans 13 amino acids. Per the germline V gene, CDR1 is SNHLY and CDR2 is FYNNEI. For the CDR3, the DNA is TGTGCCAGCCTACCCGAGGCCGCAGATACGCAGTATTTT. This sequence encodes CASLPEAADTQYF.

The chain has TRBV7-3 and TRBJ2-3, with D uncertain. The CDR3 has 15 amino acids. The V gene lost 5 bases and the J gene lost 1 base, with 13 bases spanning the gap. Germline CDR1 SGHTA, CDR2 FQGTGA. The CDR3 loop reads CASSPIDLGTDTQYF. The CDR3 nucleotides are TGTGCCAGCAGCCCCATTGACCTTGGCACAGATACGCAGTATTTT.